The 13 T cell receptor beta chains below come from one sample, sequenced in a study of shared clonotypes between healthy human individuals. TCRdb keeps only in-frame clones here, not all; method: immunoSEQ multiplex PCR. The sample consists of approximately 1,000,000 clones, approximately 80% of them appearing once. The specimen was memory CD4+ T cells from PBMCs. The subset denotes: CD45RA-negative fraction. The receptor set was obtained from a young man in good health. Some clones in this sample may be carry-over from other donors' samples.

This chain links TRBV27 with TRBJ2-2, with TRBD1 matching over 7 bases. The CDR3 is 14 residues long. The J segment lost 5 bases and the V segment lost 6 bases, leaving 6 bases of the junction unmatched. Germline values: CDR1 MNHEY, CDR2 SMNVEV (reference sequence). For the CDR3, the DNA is TGTGCCAGCAGAACAGGGGCCTGGACCGGGGAGCTGTTTTTT. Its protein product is CASRTGAWTGELFF.

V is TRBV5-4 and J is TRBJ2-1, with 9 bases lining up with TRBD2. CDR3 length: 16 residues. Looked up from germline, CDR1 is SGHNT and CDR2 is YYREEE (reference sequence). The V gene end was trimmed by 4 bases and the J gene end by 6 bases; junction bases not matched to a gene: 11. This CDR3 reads CASSGPAGGGFNEQFF. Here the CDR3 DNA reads TGTGCCAGCAGCGGACCAGCGGGAGGCGGATTCAATGAGCAGTTCTTC.

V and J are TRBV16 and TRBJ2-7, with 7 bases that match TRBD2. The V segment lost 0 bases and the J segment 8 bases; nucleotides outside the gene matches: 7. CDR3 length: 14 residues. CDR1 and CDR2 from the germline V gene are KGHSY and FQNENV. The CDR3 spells CASSQSSGEGKQYF. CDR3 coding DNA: TGTGCCAGCAGCCAATCCTCGGGGGAGGGTAAGCAGTACTTC.

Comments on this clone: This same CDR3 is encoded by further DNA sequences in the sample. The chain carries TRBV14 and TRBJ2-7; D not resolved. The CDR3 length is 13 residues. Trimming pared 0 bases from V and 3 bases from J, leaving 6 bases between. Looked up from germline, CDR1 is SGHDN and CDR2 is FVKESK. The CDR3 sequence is CASSQDLGYEQYF. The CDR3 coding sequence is TGTGCCAGCAGCCAAGACTTGGGCTACGAGCAGTACTTC.

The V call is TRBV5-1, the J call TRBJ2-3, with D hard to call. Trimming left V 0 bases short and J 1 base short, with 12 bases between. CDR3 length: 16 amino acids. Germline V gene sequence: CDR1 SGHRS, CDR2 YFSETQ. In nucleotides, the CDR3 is TGCGCCAGCAGCTTGGTGGGGAAATCTGGCACAGATACGCAGTATTTT. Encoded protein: CASSLVGKSGTDTQYF.

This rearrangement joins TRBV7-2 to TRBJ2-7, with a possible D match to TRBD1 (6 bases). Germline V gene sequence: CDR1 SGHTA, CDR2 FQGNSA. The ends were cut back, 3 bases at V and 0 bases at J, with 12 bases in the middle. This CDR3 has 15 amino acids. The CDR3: CASSFLVGGSYEQYF. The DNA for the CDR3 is TGTGCCAGCAGCTTCTTGGTAGGGGGCTCCTACGAGCAGTACTTC.

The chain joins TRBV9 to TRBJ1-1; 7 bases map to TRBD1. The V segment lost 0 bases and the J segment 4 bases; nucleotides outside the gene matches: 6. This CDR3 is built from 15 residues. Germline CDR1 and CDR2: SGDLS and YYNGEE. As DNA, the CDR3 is TGTGCCAGCAGCGTAGGGCTTAGGGACAGCACTGAAGCTTTCTTT. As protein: CASSVGLRDSTEAFF.

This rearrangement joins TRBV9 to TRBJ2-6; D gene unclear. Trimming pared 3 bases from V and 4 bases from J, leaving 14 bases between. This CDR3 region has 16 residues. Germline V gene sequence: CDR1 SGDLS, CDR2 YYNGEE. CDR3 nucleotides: TGTGCCAGCAGCGCGAGCCCTTTGGGAGGGGCCAACGTCCTGACTTTC. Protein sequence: CASSASPLGGANVLTF.

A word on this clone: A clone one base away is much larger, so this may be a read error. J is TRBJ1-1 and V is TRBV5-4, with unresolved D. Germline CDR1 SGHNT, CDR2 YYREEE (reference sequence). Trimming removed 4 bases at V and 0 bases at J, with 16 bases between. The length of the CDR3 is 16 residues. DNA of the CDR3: TGTGCCAGCAGCCTCGAGGTAGATAAAATGAACACTGAAGCTTTCTTT. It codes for CASSLEVDKMNTEAFF.

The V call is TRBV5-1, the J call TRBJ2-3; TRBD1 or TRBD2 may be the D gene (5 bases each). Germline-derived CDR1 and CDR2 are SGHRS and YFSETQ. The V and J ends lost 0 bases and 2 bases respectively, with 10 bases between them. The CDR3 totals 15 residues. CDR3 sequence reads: CASSLGRGPTDTQYF. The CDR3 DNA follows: TGCGCCAGCAGCTTGGGTAGGGGACCCACAGATACGCAGTATTTT.

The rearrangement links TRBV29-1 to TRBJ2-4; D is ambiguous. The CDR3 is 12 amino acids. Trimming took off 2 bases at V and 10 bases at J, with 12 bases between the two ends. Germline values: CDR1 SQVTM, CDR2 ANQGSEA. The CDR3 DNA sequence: TGCAGCGTTGAACTGTCCAGCAGAATTCAGTACTTC. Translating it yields CSVELSSRIQYF. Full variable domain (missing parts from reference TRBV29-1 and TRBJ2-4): SAVISQKPSRDICQRGTSLTIQCQVDSQVTMMFWYRQQPGQSLTLIATANQGSEATYESGFVIDKFPISRPNLTFSTLTVSNMSPEDSSIYLCSVELSSRIQYFGAGTRLSVL.

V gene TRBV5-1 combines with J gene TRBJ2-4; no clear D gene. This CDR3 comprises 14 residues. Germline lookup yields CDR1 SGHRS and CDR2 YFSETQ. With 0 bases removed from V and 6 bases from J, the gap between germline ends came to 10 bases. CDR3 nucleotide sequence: TGCGCCAGCAGCTTGGGCGCAGTAGCAAACATTCAGTACTTC. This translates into CASSLGAVANIQYF.

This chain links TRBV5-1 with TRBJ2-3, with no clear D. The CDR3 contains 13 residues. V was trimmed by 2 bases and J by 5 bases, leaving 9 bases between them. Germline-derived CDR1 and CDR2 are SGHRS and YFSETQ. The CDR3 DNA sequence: TGCGCCAGCAGCTTACCCATACAAGATACGCAGTATTTT. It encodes CASSLPIQDTQYF.